This is a list of T cell receptor beta chains from one sample in a study of T-cell memory formation after mild COVID-19. TCRdb re-called the 5' RACE reads through MiXCR, storing one row per CDR3 protein. The sample has some 600,000 distinct CDR3 sequences; around 16% are singletons. What was sequenced was PBMCs or a T cell subset sorted from them (not recorded which). Receptors were obtained from an adult woman who had mild COVID-19 (a few samples of this study predate the infection). Cell type and time point are not known. Each CDR3 is given with its conserved first and last residue. A D gene is named only where the DNA matches it firmly. Expanded clones get a size class; other rows say once, few or many, or leave the size out.

- TRBJ1-6 - TRBV5-1 TGCGCCAGCAAGGGACCCGACCCGGATAATTCACCCCTCCACTTT CASKGPDPDNSPLHF
- TRBJ2-5 - TRBV9 TGTGCCAGCAGCGTAGCGTTGGGGCCCCCGGGAGAGACCCAGTACTTC CASSVALGPPGETQYF
few TRBJ2-2 TRBD1 TRBV5-1 TGCGCCAGCAGACAACAGGGGTTTGGCACCGGGGAGCTGTTTTTT CASRQQGFGTGELFF
- TRBJ2-2 - TRBV20-1 TGCAGTGCTTTCGACTCTAACACCGGGGAGCTGTTTTTT CSAFDSNTGELFF
few TRBJ1-2 - TRBV29-1 TGCAGCGCCGCAGGGGCGGACTATGGCTACACCTTC CSAAGADYGYTF
few TRBJ1-5 - TRBV15 TGTGCCACCAGCAGGAAGAGCAATCAGCCCCAGCATTTT CATSRKSNQPQHF
- TRBJ2-7 - TRBV2 TGTGCCAGCATAACCGGACCAGAGCAGTACTTC CASITGPEQYF
- TRBJ2-3 - TRBV9 TGTGCCAGCAGCGTAGCTAGTGTAACAGATACGCAGTATTTT CASSVASVTDTQYF
many TRBJ2-3 TRBD1 TRBV5-6 TGTGCCAGCAGCTTGGGGCAGGGGGCTACAGATACGCAGTATTTT CASSLGQGATDTQYF
- TRBJ2-7 - TRBV12-3/TRBV12-4 TGTGCCAGCAGTTTAAGGGGGAGCAGGGGGTACTTC CASSLRGSRGYF
many TRBJ2-7 TRBD1 TRBV5-4 TGTGCCAGCCAGATGGACAGGGCTTCCTACGAGCAGTACTTC CASQMDRASYEQYF
- TRBJ1-2 TRBD1 TRBV5-6 TGTGCCAGCAGCGCCGTATCCGGGACAGGGGGCCACTATGGCTACACCTTC CASSAVSGTGGHYGYTF
many TRBJ1-5 - TRBV12-3/TRBV12-4 TGTGCCAGCAGTTTAAGGCAGGGAAGGCAGCCCCAGCATTTT CASSLRQGRQPQHF
few TRBJ1-4 - TRBV7-9 TGTGCCAGCAGCTCCCTCGGGGATGAAAAACTGTTTTTT CASSSLGDEKLFF
- TRBJ1-5 - TRBV7-9 TGTGCCAGCAGCTTAGAGGGGGGACAGCCCCAGCATTTT CASSLEGGQPQHF
- TRBJ2-6 - TRBV3-1 TGTGCCAGCAGCCCGACACCAGGGGTCTCTGGGGCCAACGTCCTGACTTTC CASSPTPGVSGANVLTF
few TRBJ2-5 - TRBV18 TGTGCCAGCTCACCAAACCTCCAAGAGACCCAGTACTTC CASSPNLQETQYF
- TRBJ2-7 - TRBV5-6 TGTGCCAGCAGCTTGGTATCCGAGACAGGCGAGCAGTACTTC CASSLVSETGEQYF
few TRBJ2-5 TRBD2 TRBV7-8 TGTGCCAGCAGCCATAGCCGGCTAGCGGGGGGGAGGCAAGAGACCCAGTACTTC CASSHSRLAGGRQETQYF
- TRBJ1-6 - TRBV2 TGTGCCAGCAGAACCTTCAAAGGAGGAAATTCACCCCTCCACTTT CASRTFKGGNSPLHF
many TRBJ1-5 - TRBV12-3/TRBV12-4 TGTGCCAGCAGCCCTCCCGGGTCAGGAGGCAATCAGCCCCAGCATTTT CASSPPGSGGNQPQHF
- TRBJ2-4 - TRBV24-1 TGTGCCACCAGTGACCCCATCAAAAACATTCAGTACTTC CATSDPIKNIQYF
- TRBJ1-5 - TRBV2 TGTGCCAGCAGAGTAGAGGGGGGCAATCAGCCCCAGCATTTT CASRVEGGNQPQHF
few TRBJ2-7 TRBD1 TRBV7-6 TGTGCCAGCAGCTTAAGGGAAATTGACAGGGACGAGCAGTACTTC CASSLREIDRDEQYF
- TRBJ2-7 - TRBV7-7 TGTGCCAGCAGCCCAGGGGGGGACGGCAGACCCTACGAGCAGTACTTC CASSPGGDGRPYEQYF
- TRBJ1-4 TRBD1 TRBV18 TGTGCCAGCTCACCCTCGGGGACAGGGGACGAAAAACTGTTTTTT CASSPSGTGDEKLFF
few TRBJ2-3 - TRBV6-2/TRBV6-3 TGTGCCAGCAGTCCCTCGTCCGGGGCAGGACGCACAGATACGCAGTATTTT CASSPSSGAGRTDTQYF
- TRBJ1-2 TRBD1 TRBV2 TGTGCCAGCAGTGATGATGACAGACAGGGCCGCTATGGCTACACCTTC CASSDDDRQGRYGYTF
many TRBJ1-5 - TRBV12-3/TRBV12-4 TGTGCCAGCAGCCTTCGCCGGGGGCCCCAGCATTTT CASSLRRGPQHF
- TRBJ2-1 - TRBV14 TGTGCCAGCAGCCAAGGGACTTCTTGGGGGAATGAGCAGTTCTTC CASSQGTSWGNEQFF
- TRBJ2-7 - TRBV7-9 TGTGCCAGCAGCTTAGCGCAGGGCGCGACCTACGAGCAGTACTTC CASSLAQGATYEQYF
few TRBJ2-1 TRBD1 TRBV3-1 TGTGCCAGCAGCCAAGGGGGACAGGGGGCCCTCAATGAGCAGTTCTTC CASSQGGQGALNEQFF
few TRBJ1-3 - TRBV12-3/TRBV12-4 TGTGCCAGCAGTATAACGGGGACTGGAAACACCATATATTTT CASSITGTGNTIYF
few TRBJ1-5 - TRBV19 TGTGCCAGTAGTATAAGTCTCACGCAGCCCCAGCATTTT CASSISLTQPQHF
- TRBJ1-1 TRBD1 TRBV4-2 TGTGCCAGCAGCCGACTGACAGGGATGAACACTGAAGCTTTCTTT CASSRLTGMNTEAFF
many TRBJ1-1 - TRBV5-1 TGCGCCAGCAGCTTAATGGGGAACACTGAAGCTTTCTTT CASSLMGNTEAFF
few TRBJ2-4 - TRBV20-1 TGCAGTGCCCGGAGTTTTATCCACTTC CSARSFIHF
few TRBJ1-1 - TRBV5-1 TGCGCCAGCAGCTTAAATACCATGAACACTGAAGCTTTCTTT CASSLNTMNTEAFF
- TRBJ2-5 - TRBV5-1 TGCGCCAGCAGCTTGGCATGGGGGTCGGGAGAGACCCAGTACTTC CASSLAWGSGETQYF
many TRBJ1-1 - TRBV12-3/TRBV12-4 TGTGCCAGCAGTTTAGCGGCGAACACTGAAGCTTTCTTT CASSLAANTEAFF
- TRBJ2-7 TRBD2 TRBV7-6 TGTGCCAGCAGCCCCGGGACTAGCGCTACCTACGAGCAGTACTTC CASSPGTSATYEQYF
- TRBJ1-1 - TRBV7-3 TGTGCCAGCAGCCCCGATGGGCAGGTGGGCACTGAAGCTTTCTTT CASSPDGQVGTEAFF